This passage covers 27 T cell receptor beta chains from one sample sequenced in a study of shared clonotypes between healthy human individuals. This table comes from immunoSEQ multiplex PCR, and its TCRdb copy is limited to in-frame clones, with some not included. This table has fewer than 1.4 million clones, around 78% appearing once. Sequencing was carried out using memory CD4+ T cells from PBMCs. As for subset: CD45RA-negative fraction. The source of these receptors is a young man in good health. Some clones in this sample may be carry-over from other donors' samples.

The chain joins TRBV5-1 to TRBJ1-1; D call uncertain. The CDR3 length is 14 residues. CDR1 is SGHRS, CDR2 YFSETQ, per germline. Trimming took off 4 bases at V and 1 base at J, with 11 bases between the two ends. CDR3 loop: CASSRAPSNTEAFF. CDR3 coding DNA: TGCGCCAGCAGCCGGGCACCTTCGAACACTGAAGCTTTCTTT. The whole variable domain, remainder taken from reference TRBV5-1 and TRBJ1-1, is KAGVTQTPRYLIKTRGQQVTLSCSPISGHRSVSWYQQTPGQGLQFLFEYFSETQRNKGNFPGRFSGRQFSNSRSEMNVSTLELGDSALYLCASSRAPSNTEAFFGQGTRLTVV.

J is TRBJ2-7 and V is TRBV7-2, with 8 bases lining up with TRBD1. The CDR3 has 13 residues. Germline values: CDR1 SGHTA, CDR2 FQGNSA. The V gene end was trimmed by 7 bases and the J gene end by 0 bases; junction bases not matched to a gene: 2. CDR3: CASKQGVSYEQYF. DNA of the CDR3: TGTGCCAGCAAACAGGGGGTCTCCTACGAGCAGTACTTC. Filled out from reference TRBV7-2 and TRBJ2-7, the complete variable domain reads GAGVSQSPSNKVTEKGKDVELRCDPISGHTALYWYRQSLGQGLEFLIYFQGNSAPDKSGLPSDRFSAERTGGSVSTLTIQRTQQEDSAVYLCASKQGVSYEQYFGPGTRLTVT.

CDR3: CASSLMGVKNTEAFF. CDR3 DNA: TGTGCCAGCAGCTTGATGGGGGTAAAGAACACTGAAGCTTTCTTT. The rearrangement links TRBV5-5 to TRBJ1-1; TRBD1 might be the D (5 bases). Deletions cut 1 base from V and 1 base from J, with 11 bases between. This CDR3 spans 15 amino acids. Germline V gene data show CDR1 as SGHKS and CDR2 as YYEKEE (reference sequence).

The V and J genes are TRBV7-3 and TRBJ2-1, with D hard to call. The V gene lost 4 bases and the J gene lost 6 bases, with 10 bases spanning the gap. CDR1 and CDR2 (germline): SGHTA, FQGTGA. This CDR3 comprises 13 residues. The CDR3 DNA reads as TGTGCCAGCAGCTCACAACATACCAATGAGCAGTTCTTC. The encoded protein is CASSSQHTNEQFF.

CDR3 coding DNA: TGTGCCAGCAGTCCCCGGGACCTCCAGTACTTC. Amino acid sequence: CASSPRDLQYF. V and J are TRBV28 and TRBJ2-5; the D call may be TRBD1 or TRBD2 (5 bases each). Trimming pared 5 bases from V and 10 bases from J, leaving 11 bases between. The CDR3 length is 11 residues. Per the germline V gene, CDR1 is MDHEN and CDR2 is SYDVKM.

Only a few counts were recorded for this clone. CDR3 region: CSAPPRTEAFF. In DNA form, the CDR3 reads TGCAGTGCTCCCCCCCGGACTGAAGCTTTCTTT. V gene TRBV20-1 combines with J gene TRBJ1-1; D gene ambiguous. The CDR3 covers 11 residues. CDR1 and CDR2 (germline): DFQATT, SNEGSKA (reference sequence). Trimming left V 5 bases short and J 5 bases short, with 9 bases between.

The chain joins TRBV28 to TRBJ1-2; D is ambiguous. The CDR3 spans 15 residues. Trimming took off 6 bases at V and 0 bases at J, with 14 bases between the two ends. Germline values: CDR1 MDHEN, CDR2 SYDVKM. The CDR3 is CASSLYRNANYGYTF. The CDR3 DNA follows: TGTGCCAGCAGCCTGTACAGAAACGCTAACTATGGCTACACCTTC.

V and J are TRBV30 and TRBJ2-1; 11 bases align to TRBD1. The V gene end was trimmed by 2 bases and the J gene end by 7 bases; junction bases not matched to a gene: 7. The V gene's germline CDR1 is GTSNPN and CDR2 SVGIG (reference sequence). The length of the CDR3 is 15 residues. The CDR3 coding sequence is TGTGCCTGGAGTCACGGACAGGGGGCGGGTAATGAGCAGTTCTTC. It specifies CAWSHGQGAGNEQFF.

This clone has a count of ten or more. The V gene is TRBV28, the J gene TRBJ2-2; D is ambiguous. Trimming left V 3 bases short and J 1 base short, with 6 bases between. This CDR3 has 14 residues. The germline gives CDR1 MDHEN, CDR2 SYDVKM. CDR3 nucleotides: TGTGCCAGCAGTTTCGAAATGAACACCGGGGAGCTGTTTTTT. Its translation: CASSFEMNTGELFF.

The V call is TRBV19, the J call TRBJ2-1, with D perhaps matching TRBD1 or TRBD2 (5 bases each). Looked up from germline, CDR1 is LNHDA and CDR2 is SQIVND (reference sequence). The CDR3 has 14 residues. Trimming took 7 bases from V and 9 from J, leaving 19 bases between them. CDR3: CASNDLGEKVEQFF. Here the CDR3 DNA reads TGTGCCAGTAACGATCTGGGGGAGAAGGTTGAGCAGTTCTTC.

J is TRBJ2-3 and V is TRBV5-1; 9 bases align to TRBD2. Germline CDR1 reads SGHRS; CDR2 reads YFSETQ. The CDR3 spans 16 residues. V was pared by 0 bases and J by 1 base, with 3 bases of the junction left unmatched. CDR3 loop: CASSLDRTSGTDTQYF. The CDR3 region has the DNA TGCGCCAGCAGCTTGGACCGGACTAGCGGCACAGATACGCAGTATTTT.

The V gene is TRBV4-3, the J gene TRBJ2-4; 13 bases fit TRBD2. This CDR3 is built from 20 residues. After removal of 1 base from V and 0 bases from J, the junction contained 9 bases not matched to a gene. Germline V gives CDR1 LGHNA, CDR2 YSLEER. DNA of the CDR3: TGCGCCAGCAGCCAAGGGGCAAGGACTAGCGGGAGTGCAGCCAAAAACATTCAGTACTTC. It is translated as CASSQGARTSGSAAKNIQYF.

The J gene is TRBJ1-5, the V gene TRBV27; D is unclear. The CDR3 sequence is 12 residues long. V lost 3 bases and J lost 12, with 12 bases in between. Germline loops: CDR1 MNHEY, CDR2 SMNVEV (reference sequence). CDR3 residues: CASSLSGGRQHF. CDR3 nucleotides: TGTGCCAGCAGTTTGTCAGGAGGGCGCCAGCATTTT.

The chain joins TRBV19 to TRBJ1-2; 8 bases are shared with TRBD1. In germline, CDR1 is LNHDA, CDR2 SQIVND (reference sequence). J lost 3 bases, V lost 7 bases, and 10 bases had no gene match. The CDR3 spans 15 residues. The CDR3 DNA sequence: TGTGCCAGTAAGGCGGGACAGGTTGGGGACTATGGCTACACCTTC. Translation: CASKAGQVGDYGYTF.

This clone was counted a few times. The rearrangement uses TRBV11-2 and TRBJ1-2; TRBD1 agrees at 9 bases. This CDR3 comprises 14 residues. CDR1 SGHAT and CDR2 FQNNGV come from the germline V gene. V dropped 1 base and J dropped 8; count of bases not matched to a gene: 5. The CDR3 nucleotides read TGTGCCAGCAGCTTAGGGGACAGGGCCAGGGGCTACACCTTC. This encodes CASSLGDRARGYTF.

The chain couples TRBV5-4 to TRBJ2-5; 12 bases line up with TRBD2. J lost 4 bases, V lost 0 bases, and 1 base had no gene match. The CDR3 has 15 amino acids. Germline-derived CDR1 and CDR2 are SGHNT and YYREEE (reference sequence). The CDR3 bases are TGTGCCAGCAGCTTGGGACTAGCGGGAGTAGAGACCCAGTACTTC. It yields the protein CASSLGLAGVETQYF.

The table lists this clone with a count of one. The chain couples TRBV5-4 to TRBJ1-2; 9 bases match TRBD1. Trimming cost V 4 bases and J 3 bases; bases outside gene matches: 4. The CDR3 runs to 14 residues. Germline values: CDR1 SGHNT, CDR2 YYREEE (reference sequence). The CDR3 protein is CASSRQGGYYGYTF. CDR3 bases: TGTGCCAGCAGCCGACAGGGGGGCTACTATGGCTACACCTTC.

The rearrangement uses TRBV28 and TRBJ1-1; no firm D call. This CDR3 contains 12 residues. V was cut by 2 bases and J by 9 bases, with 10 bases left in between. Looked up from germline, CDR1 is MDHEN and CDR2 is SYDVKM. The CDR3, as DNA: TGTGCCAGCAGTTTACCTCCCAATAAAGCTTTCTTT. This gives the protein CASSLPPNKAFF.

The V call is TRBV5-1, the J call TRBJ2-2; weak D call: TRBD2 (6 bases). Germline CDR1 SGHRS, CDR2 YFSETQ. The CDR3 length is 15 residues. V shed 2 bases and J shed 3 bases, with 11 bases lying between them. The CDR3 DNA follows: TGCGCCAGCAGCTTACAGGCGGGGTACACCGGGGAGCTGTTTTTT. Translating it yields CASSLQAGYTGELFF.

The CDR3, as DNA: TGTGCCAGCAGTTTAGGCGGGGGGGTTTACAATGAGCAGTTCTTC. Protein product: CASSLGGGVYNEQFF. The chain is built from TRBV28 and TRBJ2-1, with 9 bases fitting TRBD2. Germline V gene lookup returns CDR1 MDHEN and CDR2 SYDVKM. Trimming removed 2 bases from V and 4 bases from J; junction bases left unmatched: 3. CDR3 length: 15 amino acids.

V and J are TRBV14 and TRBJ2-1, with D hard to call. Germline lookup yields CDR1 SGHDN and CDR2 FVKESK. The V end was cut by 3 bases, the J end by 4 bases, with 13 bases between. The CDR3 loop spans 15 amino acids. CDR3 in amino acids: CASSQRLVGYNEQFF. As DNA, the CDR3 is TGTGCCAGCAGCCAGAGGCTCGTCGGGTACAATGAGCAGTTCTTC.

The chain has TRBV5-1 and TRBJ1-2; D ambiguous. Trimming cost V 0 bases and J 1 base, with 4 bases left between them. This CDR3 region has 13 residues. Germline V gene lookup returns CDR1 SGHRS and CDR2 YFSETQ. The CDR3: CASSLAHNYGYTF. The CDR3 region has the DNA TGCGCCAGCAGCTTGGCCCATAACTATGGCTACACCTTC. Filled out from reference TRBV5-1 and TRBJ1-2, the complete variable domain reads KAGVTQTPRYLIKTRGQQVTLSCSPISGHRSVSWYQQTPGQGLQFLFEYFSETQRNKGNFPGRFSGRQFSNSRSEMNVSTLELGDSALYLCASSLAHNYGYTFGSGTRLTVV.

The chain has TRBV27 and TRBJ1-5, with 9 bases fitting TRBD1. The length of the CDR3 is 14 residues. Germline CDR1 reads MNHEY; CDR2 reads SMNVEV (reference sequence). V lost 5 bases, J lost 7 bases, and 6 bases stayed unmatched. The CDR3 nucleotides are TGTGCCAGCAGTATCCGACAGGGGGGACAGCCCCAGCATTTT. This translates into CASSIRQGGQPQHF.

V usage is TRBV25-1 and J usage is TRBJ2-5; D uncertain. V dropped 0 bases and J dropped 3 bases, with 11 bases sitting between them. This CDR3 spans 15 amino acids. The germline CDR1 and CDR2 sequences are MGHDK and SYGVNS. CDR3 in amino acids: CASSEYRRIKETQYF. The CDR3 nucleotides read TGTGCCAGCAGTGAATATAGGCGCATTAAAGAGACCCAGTACTTC.

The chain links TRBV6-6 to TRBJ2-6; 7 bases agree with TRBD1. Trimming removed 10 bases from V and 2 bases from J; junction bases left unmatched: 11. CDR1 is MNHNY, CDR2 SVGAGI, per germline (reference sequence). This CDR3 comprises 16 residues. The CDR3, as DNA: TGTGCCACCCGGGACAGCGGATTCCCTGGGGCCAACGTCCTGACTTTC. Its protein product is CATRDSGFPGANVLTF.

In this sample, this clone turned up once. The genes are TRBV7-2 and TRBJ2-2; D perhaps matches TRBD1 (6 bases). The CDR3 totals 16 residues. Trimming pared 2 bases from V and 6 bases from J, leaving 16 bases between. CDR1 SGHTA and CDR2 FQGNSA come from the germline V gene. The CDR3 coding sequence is TGTGCCAGCAGCTTACAGGGGCCCCTAAGCGCCGGGGAGCTGTTTTTT. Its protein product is CASSLQGPLSAGELFF.

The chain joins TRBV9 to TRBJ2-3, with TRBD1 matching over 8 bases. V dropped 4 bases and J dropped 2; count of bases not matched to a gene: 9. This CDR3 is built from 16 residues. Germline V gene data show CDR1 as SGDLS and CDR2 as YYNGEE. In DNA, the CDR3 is TGTGCCAGCAGCTCAAGAGGGGGACAGGCCACAGATACGCAGTATTTT. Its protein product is CASSSRGGQATDTQYF.